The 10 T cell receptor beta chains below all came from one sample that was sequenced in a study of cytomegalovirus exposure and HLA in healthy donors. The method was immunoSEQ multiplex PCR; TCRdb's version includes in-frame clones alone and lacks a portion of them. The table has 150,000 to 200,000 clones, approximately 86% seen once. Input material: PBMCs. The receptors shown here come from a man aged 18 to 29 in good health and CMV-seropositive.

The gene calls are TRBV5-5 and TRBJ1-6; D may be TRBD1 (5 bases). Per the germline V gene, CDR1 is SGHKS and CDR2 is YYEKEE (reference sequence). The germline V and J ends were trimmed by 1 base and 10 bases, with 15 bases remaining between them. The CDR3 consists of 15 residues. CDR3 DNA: TGTGCCAGCAGCTTGACCTCCCCGGGGGAATCACCCCTCCACTTT. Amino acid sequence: CASSLTSPGESPLHF.

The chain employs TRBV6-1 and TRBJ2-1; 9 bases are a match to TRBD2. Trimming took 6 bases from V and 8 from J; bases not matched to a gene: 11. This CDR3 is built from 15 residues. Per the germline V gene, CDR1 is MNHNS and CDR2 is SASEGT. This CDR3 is CASSESSGSVDEQFF. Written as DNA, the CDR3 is TGTGCCAGCAGCGAAAGTAGCGGGAGTGTCGATGAGCAGTTCTTC.

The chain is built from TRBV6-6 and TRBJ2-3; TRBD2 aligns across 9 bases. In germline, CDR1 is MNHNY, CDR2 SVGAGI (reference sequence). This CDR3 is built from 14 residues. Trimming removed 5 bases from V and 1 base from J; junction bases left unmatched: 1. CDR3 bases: TGTGCCAGCAGTCCTAGCGGGGGCACAGATACGCAGTATTTT. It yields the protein CASSPSGGTDTQYF.

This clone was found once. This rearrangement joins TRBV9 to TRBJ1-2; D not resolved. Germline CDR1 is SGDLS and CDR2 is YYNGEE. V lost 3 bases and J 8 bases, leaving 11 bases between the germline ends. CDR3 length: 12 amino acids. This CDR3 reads CASSARGGGYTF. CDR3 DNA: TGTGCCAGCAGCGCGCGAGGAGGGGGCTACACCTTC.

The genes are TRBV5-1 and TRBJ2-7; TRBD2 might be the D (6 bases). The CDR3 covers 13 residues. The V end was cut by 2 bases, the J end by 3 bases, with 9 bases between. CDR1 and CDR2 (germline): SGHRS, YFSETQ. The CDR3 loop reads CASSFGRNYEQYF. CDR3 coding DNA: TGCGCCAGCAGCTTCGGGAGAAACTACGAGCAGTACTTC.

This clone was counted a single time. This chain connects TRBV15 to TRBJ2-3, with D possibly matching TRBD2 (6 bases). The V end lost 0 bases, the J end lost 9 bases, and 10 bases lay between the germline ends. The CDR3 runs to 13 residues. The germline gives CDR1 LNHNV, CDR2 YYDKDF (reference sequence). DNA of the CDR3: TGTGCCACCAGCAGAGACAGACTAGGAACGCAGTATTTT. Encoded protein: CATSRDRLGTQYF.

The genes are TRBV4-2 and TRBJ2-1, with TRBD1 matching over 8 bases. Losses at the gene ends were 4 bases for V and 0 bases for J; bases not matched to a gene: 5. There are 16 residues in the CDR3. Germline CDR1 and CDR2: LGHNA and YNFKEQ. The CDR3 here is CASSRGQVSSYNEQFF. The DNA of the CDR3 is TGTGCCAGCAGCCGGGGACAGGTGAGCTCCTACAATGAGCAGTTCTTC.

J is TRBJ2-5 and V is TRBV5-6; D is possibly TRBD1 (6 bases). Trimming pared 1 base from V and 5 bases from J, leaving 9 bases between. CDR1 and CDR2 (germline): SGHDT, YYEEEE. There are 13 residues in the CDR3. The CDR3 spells CASSLPGAETQYF. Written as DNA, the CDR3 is TGTGCCAGCAGCTTGCCAGGGGCGGAGACCCAGTACTTC.

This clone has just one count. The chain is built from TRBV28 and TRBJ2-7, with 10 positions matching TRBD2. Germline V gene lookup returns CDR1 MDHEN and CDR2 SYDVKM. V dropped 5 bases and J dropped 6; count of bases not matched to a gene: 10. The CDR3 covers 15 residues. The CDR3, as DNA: TGTGCCAGCAGTCCACCACTTAGCGGGAGGTTCGAGCAGTACTTC. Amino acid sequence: CASSPPLSGRFEQYF.

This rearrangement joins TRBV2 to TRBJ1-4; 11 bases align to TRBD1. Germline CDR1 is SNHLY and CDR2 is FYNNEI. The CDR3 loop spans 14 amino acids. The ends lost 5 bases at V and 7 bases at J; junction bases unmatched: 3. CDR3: CASSSGTGGEKLFF. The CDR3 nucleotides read TGTGCCAGCAGTTCCGGGACAGGGGGTGAAAAACTGTTTTTT. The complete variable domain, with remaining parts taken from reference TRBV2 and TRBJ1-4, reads EPEVTQTPSHQVTQMGQEVILRCVPISNHLYFYWYRQILGQKVEFLVSFYNNEISEKSEIFDDQFSVERPDGSNFTLKIRSTKLEDSAMYFCASSSGTGGEKLFFGSGTQLSVL.